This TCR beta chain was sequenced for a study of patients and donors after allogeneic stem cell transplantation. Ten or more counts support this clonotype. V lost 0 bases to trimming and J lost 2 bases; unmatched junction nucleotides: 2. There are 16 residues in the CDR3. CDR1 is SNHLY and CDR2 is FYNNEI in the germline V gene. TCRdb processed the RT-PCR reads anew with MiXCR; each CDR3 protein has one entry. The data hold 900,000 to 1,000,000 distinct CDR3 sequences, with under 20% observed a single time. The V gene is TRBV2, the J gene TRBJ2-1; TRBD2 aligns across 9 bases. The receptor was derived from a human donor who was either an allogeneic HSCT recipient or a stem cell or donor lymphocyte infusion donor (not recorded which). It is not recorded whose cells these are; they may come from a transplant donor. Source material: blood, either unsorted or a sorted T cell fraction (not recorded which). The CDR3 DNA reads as TGTGCCAGCAGTGAAGCGGTAGCGGGAGCCTACAATGAGCAGTTCTTC. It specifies CASSEAVAGAYNEQFF.